These T cell receptor beta chains were read from a single sample in a study of Ad26.COV2.S vaccination and SARS-CoV-2 variants. The repertoire was sequenced with immunoSEQ multiplex PCR; TCRdb's copy has only in-frame clones and lacks some. The sample yields under 250,000 clones, around 88% seen once. The sample consisted of peripheral blood, taken in a trial of Ad26.COV2.S vaccine versus placebo. The receptors here all came from a person between 18 and 60 years old who received the Ad26.COV2.S COVID-19 vaccine or a placebo. Both conserved end residues are part of each CDR3. A D gene is named only where the DNA matches it firmly. Clone size appears in some rows only: once, few, many, or a class for an expanded clone.

clone size,J gene,V gene,D gene,CDR3 DNA,CDR3 protein
-,TRBJ1-2,TRBV6-6,TRBD1,TGTGCCAGCAGTACCACCGGGACAGTGGCGGCCGGGGGCTACACCTTC,CASSTTGTVAAGGYTF
once,TRBJ1-3,TRBV19,-,TGTGCCACCTCGGGCTACCGAGGAAACACCATATATTTT,CATSGYRGNTIYF
few,TRBJ2-5,TRBV24-1,-,TGTGCCACCAGTGAGTCGGGGGGCTTCACGGAGACCCAGTACTTC,CATSESGGFTETQYF
-,TRBJ1-2,TRBV6-5,TRBD1,TGTGCCAGCAGCGGGAGGGGGACAGGGGGCTATGGCTACACCTTC,CASSGRGTGGYGYTF
-,TRBJ2-2,TRBV9,-,TGTGCCAGCAGCGTAGATAGGGGTAGTACCGGGGAGCTGTTTTTT,CASSVDRGSTGELFF
-,TRBJ2-5,TRBV18,-,TGTGCCAGCTCGACAAAAACAGGGCAAGAGACCCAGTACTTC,CASSTKTGQETQYF
-,TRBJ2-1,TRBV23-1,-,TGCGCCAGCAATGAGCAGTTCTTC,CASNEQFF
-,TRBJ1-1,TRBV29-1,-,TGCAGCGTAGCGCCGAGGGGGGTTACTGAAGCTTTCTTT,CSVAPRGVTEAFF
-,TRBJ2-7,TRBV7-9,-,TGTGCCAGCAGCTCTTACATGGACGAGCAGTACTTC,CASSSYMDEQYF
once,TRBJ1-1,TRBV6-2/TRBV6-3,TRBD1,TGTGCCAGCAGTTACTCCCGGACAGGGACATTGGCTTTCTTT,CASSYSRTGTLAFF
-,TRBJ1-5,TRBV10-3,-,TGTGCCATCAGTGGCCGGGACGGATATCAGCCCCAGCATTTT,CAISGRDGYQPQHF
-,TRBJ2-3,TRBV6-2/TRBV6-3,TRBD2,TGTGCCAGCAGCTCCGTACTAGCGGCTAGCACAGATACGCAGTATTTT,CASSSVLAASTDTQYF
-,TRBJ2-1,TRBV27,-,TGTGCCAGCAGTTTATCAACGGGAGCCTACAATGAGCAGTTCTTC,CASSLSTGAYNEQFF
-,TRBJ1-4,TRBV14,TRBD1,TGTGCCAGCAGCCAAGGGCAGGGGGCCTATAATGAAAAACTGTTTTTT,CASSQGQGAYNEKLFF
-,TRBJ2-7,TRBV30,-,TGTGCCTGGAGCCCTGGTAACGAGCAGTACTTC,CAWSPGNEQYF
-,TRBJ1-2,TRBV28,-,TGTGCCAGCAGTTTATCCAGGGCTTATGGCTACACCTTC,CASSLSRAYGYTF
-,TRBJ2-3,TRBV5-8,TRBD2,TGTGCCAGCAGCCGGAAGACAGCGGCTAGCGGGAGGGCCGGAGATACGCAGTATTTT,CASSRKTAASGRAGDTQYF
once,TRBJ1-1,TRBV6-5,-,TGTGCCAGCAGTTACCAGGTGAACACTGAAGCTTTCTTT,CASSYQVNTEAFF
-,TRBJ1-4,TRBV20-1,-,TGCAGTGCTAATTTGGTGAGACTGTTTTTT,CSANLVRLFF
-,TRBJ1-1,TRBV30,TRBD1,TGTGCCTGGAAGCTTGCAGGGGGGTCCGCTTTCTTT,CAWKLAGGSAFF
-,TRBJ2-2,TRBV19,TRBD2,TGTGCCAGTACCCCAGTGAGGACTAGCGGGAGTACCGGGGAGCTGTTTTTT,CASTPVRTSGSTGELFF
-,TRBJ2-7,TRBV19,-,TGTGCCAGTAGTACCCGGACCAACGGGGCCTACGAGCAGTACTTC,CASSTRTNGAYEQYF
-,TRBJ2-3,TRBV7-3,-,TGTGCCAGCAGCCCGAACACAGATACGCAGTATTTT,CASSPNTDTQYF
-,TRBJ2-5,TRBV6-5,TRBD1,TGTGCCAGCAGTAGGGGGCTGGAGACCCAGTACTTC,CASSRGLETQYF
once,TRBJ1-1,TRBV5-5,-,TGTGCCAGCAGCTTAGGGCCAGTCACTGAAGCTTTCTTT,CASSLGPVTEAFF
-,TRBJ2-1,TRBV7-2,TRBD2,TGTGCCAGCAGCCCACAAGCGGGAGTATCCTACAATGAGCAGTTCTTC,CASSPQAGVSYNEQFF
-,TRBJ2-5,TRBV24-1,TRBD1,TGTGCCACCAGTGAAGCGGGACAGGGCAAAGAGACCCAGTACTTC,CATSEAGQGKETQYF
once,TRBJ1-5,TRBV5-1,-,TGCGCCAGCAGCTTGGAGGCAGTCAATAGCAATCAGCCCCAGCATTTT,CASSLEAVNSNQPQHF
-,TRBJ2-4,TRBV9,TRBD2,TGTGCCAGCAGCCCCGGGACTAGCGGGGGGGCAGCCAAAAACATTCAGTACTTC,CASSPGTSGGAAKNIQYF
-,TRBJ1-2,TRBV18,TRBD1,TGTGCCAGCTCAGCAACTATTACCAGGGGGTCTCGTGGCTACACCTTC,CASSATITRGSRGYTF
-,TRBJ2-5,TRBV29-1,-,TGCAGCGTCCCCGGGACCGGGAGCGAGACCCAGTACTTC,CSVPGTGSETQYF
once,TRBJ2-3,TRBV15,-,TGTGCCACCAGCAGGGGGTTCGGGGATACGCAGTATTTT,CATSRGFGDTQYF
once,TRBJ2-7,TRBV6-2/TRBV6-3,TRBD1,TGTGCCAGCAGTTCTGGACAGGGGCCGTACTTC,CASSSGQGPYF
-,TRBJ2-5,TRBV7-7,-,TGTGCTAGCAGCTTAGGGCGCACCGTTAGGGGGGAGACCCAGTACTTC,CASSLGRTVRGETQYF
few,TRBJ2-4,TRBV6-6,-,TGTGCCAGCAGTTACTCCCGCAGTCTAGCCAAAAACATTCAGTACTTC,CASSYSRSLAKNIQYF
-,TRBJ1-2,TRBV6-5,-,TGTGCCAGCAGTCTCTACAGGACAGTCAACTATGGCTACACCTTC,CASSLYRTVNYGYTF
-,TRBJ2-2,TRBV6-5,TRBD2,TGTGCCAGCAGTTACGGACTAGCGGGAAATTTCGGGGAGCTGTTTTTT,CASSYGLAGNFGELFF
-,TRBJ2-2,TRBV19,-,TGTGCCAGTAGTATGGCCCTGGTGGGAGAGAACACCGGGGAGCTGTTTTTT,CASSMALVGENTGELFF
once,TRBJ1-1,TRBV19,-,TGTGCCAGTAGTCCCCGGGACACTCTTGAAGCTTTCTTT,CASSPRDTLEAFF
-,TRBJ1-1,TRBV5-1,-,TGCGCCAGCAGCTTGGGATCGGGCAGACACAACACTGAAGCTTTCTTT,CASSLGSGRHNTEAFF
-,TRBJ2-3,TRBV4-3,-,TGCGCCAGCAGCCTTGGACTGGTTAGCGGCACAGATACGCAGTATTTT,CASSLGLVSGTDTQYF
few,TRBJ2-2,TRBV19,TRBD1,TGTGCCAGTAACCCCGGGACAGGGTTTGGGGAGCTGTTTTTT,CASNPGTGFGELFF
-,TRBJ1-2,TRBV18,-,TGTGCCAGCTCACAGGACGGAACAAGGGGCTACACCTTC,CASSQDGTRGYTF
-,TRBJ2-2,TRBV6-2/TRBV6-3,-,TGTGCCAGCAGTTACTTGGGACACTTTAACACCGGGGAGCTGTTTTTT,CASSYLGHFNTGELFF
-,TRBJ1-2,TRBV7-2,-,TGTGCCAGCAGCTTAACCACAATCAATCACTATGGCTACACCTTC,CASSLTTINHYGYTF
-,TRBJ2-2,TRBV7-9,TRBD2,TGTGCCAGCAGCTCCCAGGATAGCGGGGGGGCTGACGGGGAGCTGTTTTTT,CASSSQDSGGADGELFF
-,TRBJ1-2,TRBV6-2/TRBV6-3,-,TGTGCCAGCAGTTACGAGGGTGGCTACACCTTC,CASSYEGGYTF
-,TRBJ2-5,TRBV7-9,TRBD2,TGTGCCAGCAGCTTTGAACTAGCGGGACAGACCCAGTACTTC,CASSFELAGQTQYF
-,TRBJ1-5,TRBV20-1,-,TGCAGTGCTAGTTCGCAGGCCCCTGATCAGCCCCAGCATTTT,CSASSQAPDQPQHF
-,TRBJ2-7,TRBV27,-,TGTGCCAGCAGTTTTGGGCTGGGGCACGAGCAGTACTTC,CASSFGLGHEQYF
-,TRBJ2-1,TRBV4-3,-,TGCGCCAGCAGCCAGACGGGTTACAATGAGCAGTTCTTC,CASSQTGYNEQFF
-,TRBJ1-1,TRBV6-6,-,TGTGCCAGCAGCCAGGGGAGCACTGAAGCTTTCTTT,CASSQGSTEAFF
-,TRBJ2-1,TRBV19,-,TGTGCCAGTAGTATTAAGCGGAGCTACAATGAGCAGTTCTTC,CASSIKRSYNEQFF
-,TRBJ2-2,TRBV7-6,-,TGTGCCAGCAGCTTAGCGTATGCTAGTTCCACCGGGGAGCTGTTTTTT,CASSLAYASSTGELFF